This T cell receptor (beta chain) appears in the sequencing data of a study of blood T cell repertoires in COVID-19. Germline CDR1 SGHRS, CDR2 YFSETQ. This CDR3 region has 16 residues. V was clipped by 0 bases and J by 1 base, with 13 bases between them. Profiled with immunoSEQ multiplex PCR; TCRdb holds only in-frame clones, not every one. In the table there are approximately 350,000 clones, about 90% of which are singletons. The source of this sequence is a woman aged 25 to 39 who had recovered from COVID-19. The rearrangement links TRBV5-1 to TRBJ2-5, with D maybe TRBD2 (6 bases). Sequences were obtained from PBMCs or T cells enriched from blood (not recorded which). DNA of the CDR3: TGCGCCAGCAGCTTGGGTGTGGCGGGGACCCAAGAGACCCAGTACTTC. It yields the protein CASSLGVAGTQETQYF. Supplemented by reference TRBV5-1 and TRBJ2-5, the full variable domain reads KAGVTQTPRYLIKTRGQQVTLSCSPISGHRSVSWYQQTPGQGLQFLFEYFSETQRNKGNFPGRFSGRQFSNSRSEMNVSTLELGDSALYLCASSLGVAGTQETQYFGPGTRLLVL.